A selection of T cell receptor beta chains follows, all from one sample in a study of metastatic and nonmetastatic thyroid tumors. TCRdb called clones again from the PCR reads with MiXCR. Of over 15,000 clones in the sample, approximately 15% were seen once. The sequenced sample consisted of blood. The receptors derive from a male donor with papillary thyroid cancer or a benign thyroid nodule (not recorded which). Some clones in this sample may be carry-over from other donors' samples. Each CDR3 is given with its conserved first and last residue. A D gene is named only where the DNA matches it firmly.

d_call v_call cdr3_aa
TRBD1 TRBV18 CASSPPTGTYEQYF
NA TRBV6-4 CASRGLETQYF
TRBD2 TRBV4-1 CASSLAPGLGTYEQYF
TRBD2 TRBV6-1 CASSEGLAGADTQYF
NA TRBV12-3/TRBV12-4 CASSLGNEQFF
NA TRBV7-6 CASCRGPNTGELFF
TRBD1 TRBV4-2 CASSQGAGQAYNEQFF
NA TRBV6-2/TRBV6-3 CASSYSLGTQHF
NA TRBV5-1 CASSFPVERVGAYEQYF
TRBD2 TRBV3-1 CASSLEREMASTVELFF
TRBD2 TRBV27 CASSFRGGYNEQFF
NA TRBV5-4 CASSIGGMGDSADTQYF
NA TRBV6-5 CASSYGSGNTIYF
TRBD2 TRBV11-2 CASSSRTSGTPFEQYF
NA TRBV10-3 CAISESAAGANTEAFF
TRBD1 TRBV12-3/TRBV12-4 CASSFDRGLRKNIQYF
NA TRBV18 CASSPAGTALGDEQYF
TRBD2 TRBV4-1 CASSQIQAEASGADNEQFF
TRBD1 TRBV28 CASSLGTGVGTEAFF
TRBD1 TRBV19 CASSADRVAFF
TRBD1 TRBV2 CASSETGGYGYTF
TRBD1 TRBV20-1 CSVRQGNNQPQHF
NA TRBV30 CAWSGGIDSPLHF
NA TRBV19 CASSPFAGDYNEQFF
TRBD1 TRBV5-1 CASSPLQGSTYNEQFF
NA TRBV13 CASSLAGPYEQYF
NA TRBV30 CAWSVGVTAANYGYTF
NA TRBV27 CASSLLGPGRSFTDTQYF
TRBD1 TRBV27 CASRASGTANYGYTF
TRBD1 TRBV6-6 CASSYRDRGHDQPQHF
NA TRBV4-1 CASSQDRGLDEQFF
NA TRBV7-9 CASSRVEQFF
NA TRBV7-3 CASSLIGTTNTGELFF